The 10 T cell receptor beta chains below all came from one sample that was sequenced in a study of metastatic and nonmetastatic thyroid tumors. None of the patients had undergone any treatment ahead of thyroid surgery. TCRdb re-analyzed the PCR reads using MiXCR. The sample includes 43,000 or so clones, about 4% seen only once; the top ten take 7.5% to 10%. Sequencing was carried out using blood. The receptors were gathered from a female donor with papillary thyroid cancer or a benign thyroid nodule (not recorded which). Some clones in this sample may be carry-over from other donors' samples.

This clone was detected ten times or more. The chain employs TRBV19 and TRBJ2-5; either TRBD1 or TRBD2 may fit D (5 bases each). The ends were cut back, 3 bases at V and 6 bases at J, with 14 bases in the middle. CDR1 and CDR2 from the germline V gene are LNHDA and SQIVND (reference sequence). The CDR3 has 14 residues. For the CDR3, the DNA is TGTGCCAGTAGTATTAGGGGTGTAGCGAAGACCCAGTACTTC. As protein: CASSIRGVAKTQYF.

The rearrangement joins TRBV24-1 to TRBJ2-3; no firm D call. CDR1 and CDR2 from the germline V gene are KGHDR and SFDVKD. There are 10 residues in the CDR3. The germline V and J ends were trimmed by 9 bases and 7 bases, with 7 bases remaining between them. For the CDR3, the DNA is TGTGCCACCTCTGGGTATACGCAGTATTTT. Amino acid sequence: CATSGYTQYF.

This clone was seen repeatedly, ten times or more. CDR3 region: CASSFGGGAGNTIYF. As DNA, the CDR3 is TGTGCCAGCAGCTTTGGGGGGGGCGCAGGAAACACCATATATTTT. This sequence joins TRBV5-4 and TRBJ1-3, with D maybe TRBD1 (6 bases). V lost 2 bases, J lost 4 bases, and 13 bases lay in between. This CDR3 has 15 residues. The germline V gene encodes CDR1 SGHNT and CDR2 YYREEE (reference sequence).

This clone showed up many times. V and J are TRBV5-4 and TRBJ2-7; D may correspond to TRBD1 or TRBD2 (5 bases each). V was clipped by 4 bases and J by 2 bases, with 19 bases between them. This CDR3 is built from 16 residues. Looked up from germline, CDR1 is SGHNT and CDR2 is YYREEE (reference sequence). CDR3 in amino acids: CASSEGHSMGAYEQYF. The CDR3 DNA reads TGTGCCAGCAGCGAAGGGCACTCCATGGGGGCCTACGAGCAGTACTTC.

The table lists this clone with many counts. The genes are TRBV5-1 and TRBJ2-3, with TRBD2 identical over 10 bases. Germline lookup yields CDR1 SGHRS and CDR2 YFSETQ. V shed 2 bases and J 5 bases; nucleotides not matched to a gene: 2. The CDR3 is 14 residues long. CDR3 coding DNA: TGCGCCAGCAGCTTAGGACTAGCGGTAGATACGCAGTATTTT. Encoded protein: CASSLGLAVDTQYF. Supplemented by reference TRBV5-1 and TRBJ2-3, the full variable domain reads KAGVTQTPRYLIKTRGQQVTLSCSPISGHRSVSWYQQTPGQGLQFLFEYFSETQRNKGNFPGRFSGRQFSNSRSEMNVSTLELGDSALYLCASSLGLAVDTQYFGPGTRLTVL.

This clone was seen a handful of times. The chain couples TRBV6-1 to TRBJ1-2, with D possibly matching TRBD1 (5 bases). V was clipped by 8 bases and J by 4 bases, with 11 bases between them. The CDR3 contains 12 residues. Germline V gives CDR1 MNHNS, CDR2 SASEGT. CDR3 sequence (DNA): TGTGCCAGCCCGGGGCCGATCTATGGCTACACCTTC. It translates to CASPGPIYGYTF.

There are many counts of this clone. The V call is TRBV4-2, the J call TRBJ2-7; 8 positions agree with TRBD2. CDR3 length: 16 amino acids. V was clipped by 0 bases and J by 2 bases; unmatched bases: 6. Germline V CDR1 and CDR2: LGHNA, YNFKEQ. The CDR3 protein is CASSQDWAGGAYEQYF. CDR3 nucleotide sequence: TGTGCCAGCAGCCAAGATTGGGCGGGAGGTGCCTACGAGCAGTACTTC.

This clone was recorded at least ten times. CDR3 DNA: TGTGCCAGCAGCCCACTAGCGGGTGATGAGCAGTTCTTC. Encoded protein: CASSPLAGDEQFF. This chain links TRBV14 with TRBJ2-1; 9 positions agree with TRBD2. Germline CDR1 is SGHDN and CDR2 is FVKESK. The CDR3 is 13 residues long. The V and J ends lost 4 bases and 8 bases, in that order; junction bases with no gene match: 3.

CDR3 sequence: CATLGVSDEQYF. The CDR3 DNA is TGTGCCACTCTCGGGGTCTCTGACGAGCAGTACTTC. This chain connects TRBV6-2 or TRBV6-3 to TRBJ2-7, with TRBD2 as a possible D gene (5 bases). This CDR3 contains 12 residues. The V gene's germline CDR1 is MNHEY and CDR2 SVGEGT. Trimming pared 10 bases from V and 5 bases from J, leaving 15 bases between.

The table lists this clone with many counts. The chain is built from TRBV7-3 and TRBJ2-5; possibly TRBD1 or TRBD2 for D (5 bases each). V gave up 5 bases and J gave up 0 bases, with 7 bases separating them. Germline CDR1 and CDR2: SGHTA and FQGTGA. The CDR3 has 13 amino acids. CDR3: CASSQGHQETQYF. For the CDR3, the DNA is TGTGCCAGCAGCCAGGGACACCAAGAGACCCAGTACTTC.